The clone carrying this T cell receptor beta chain was seen a handful of times. This entry comes from a study of beta chain features in type 1 diabetes. As every portion of the isolated RNA was reverse transcribed, the sequencing read expressed TCRB transcripts. Assay used: immunoSEQ multiplex PCR; TCRdb lists only in-frame clones, some missing. There are about 130,000 clones in the sample; about 8.7% occur only once, and roughly 0.7% lies in the top ten. This CDR3 is 15 amino acids long. With V trimmed by 2 bases and J by 6 bases, 2 bases remained unmatched. The germline gives CDR1 SGHTA, CDR2 FQGTGA.

Sequenced: central memory CD4+ T cells from blood. This clonotype was obtained from a man between 18 and 35 years old in good health. The chain carries TRBV7-3 and TRBJ2-1, with 12 bases aligning to TRBD2. CDR3: CASSLRLAGANEQFF. CDR3 bases: TGTGCCAGCAGCTTACGACTAGCGGGGGCCAATGAGCAGTTCTTC. The full variable domain, its missing parts supplied by reference TRBV7-3 and TRBJ2-1, is GAGVSQTPSNKVTEKGKYVELRCDPISGHTALYWYRQSLGQGPEFLIYFQGTGAADDSGLPNDRFFAVRPEGSVSTLKIQRTERGDSAVYLCASSLRLAGANEQFFGPGTRLTVL.